The source of this T cell receptor (beta chain) is a study of T cells after yellow fever vaccination. Study-wide results and caveats: Within FACS-sorted repertoires, abundant clonotypes contaminating from the bulk population could be present. It was a weaker secondary response, yet one that peaked faster, at day 5 versus 15. Post-booster repertoires contained most primary-vaccination clones again (96% CD4, 88% CD8).

It was through 5'RACE template switching that TCR cDNA was made, with a universal primer site and UMIs added. TCRdb analysed the 5' RACE reads with MiXCR anew, one entry per CDR3 protein. The table has 350,000 or so distinct CDR3 sequences, less than 9.5% seen once. On this clonotype itself: Its antigen is currently unknown.

The receptor was isolated from a man in his late teens or twenties who received the YFV17D yellow fever vaccine. The material sequenced was PBMCs, taken 35 to 50 days after the first yellow fever vaccination.

CDR3: CASSLDYGAGELFF. CDR3 in DNA: TGCGCCAGCAGCTTGGACTATGGGGCCGGGGAGCTGTTTTTT. The V gene is TRBV5-1, the J gene TRBJ2-2; unclear D gene. V gave up 0 bases and J gave up 6 bases, with 9 bases separating them. This CDR3 is 14 amino acids long. Per germline, CDR1 SGHRS and CDR2 YFSETQ. Complete variable domain (other parts from reference TRBV5-1 and TRBJ2-2): KAGVTQTPRYLIKTRGQQVTLSCSPISGHRSVSWYQQTPGQGLQFLFEYFSETQRNKGNFPGRFSGRQFSNSRSEMNVSTLELGDSALYLCASSLDYGAGELFFGEGSRLTVL.